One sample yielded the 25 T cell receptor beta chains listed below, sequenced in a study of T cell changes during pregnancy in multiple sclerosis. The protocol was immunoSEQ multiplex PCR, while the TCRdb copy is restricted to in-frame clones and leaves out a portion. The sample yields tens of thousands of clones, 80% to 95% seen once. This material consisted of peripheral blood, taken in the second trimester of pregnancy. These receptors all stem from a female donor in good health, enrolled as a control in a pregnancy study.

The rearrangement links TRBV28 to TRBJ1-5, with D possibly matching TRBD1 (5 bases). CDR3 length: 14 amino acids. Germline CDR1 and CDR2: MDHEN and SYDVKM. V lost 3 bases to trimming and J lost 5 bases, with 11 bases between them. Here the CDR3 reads CASSFPDRYQPQHF. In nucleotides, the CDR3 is TGTGCCAGCAGTTTTCCCGACAGATATCAGCCCCAGCATTTT.

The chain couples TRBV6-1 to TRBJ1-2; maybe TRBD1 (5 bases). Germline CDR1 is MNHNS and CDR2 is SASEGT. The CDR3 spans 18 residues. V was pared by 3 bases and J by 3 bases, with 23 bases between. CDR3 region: CASSDLIGMSGWDYGYTF. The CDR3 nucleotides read TGTGCCAGCAGTGACTTGATTGGGATGTCAGGGTGGGACTATGGCTACACCTTC.

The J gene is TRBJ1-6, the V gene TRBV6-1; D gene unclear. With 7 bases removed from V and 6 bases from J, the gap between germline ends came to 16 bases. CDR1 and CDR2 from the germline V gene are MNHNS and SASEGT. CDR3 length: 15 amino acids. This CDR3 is CASNAQKGGNSPLHF. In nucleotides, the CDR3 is TGTGCCAGCAATGCGCAAAAAGGAGGTAATTCACCCCTCCACTTT.

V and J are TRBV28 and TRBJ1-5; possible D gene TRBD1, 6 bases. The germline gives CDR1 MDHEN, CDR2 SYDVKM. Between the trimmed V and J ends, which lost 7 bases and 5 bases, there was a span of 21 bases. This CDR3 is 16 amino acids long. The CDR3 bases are TGTGCCAGCAACCCCCACTCCGGACAGTTATATCAGCCCCAGCATTTT. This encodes CASNPHSGQLYQPQHF.

CDR3 coding DNA: TGTGCCAGCAGCCAAGGGAGGATAGCGGGGGGTAGGGGCACAGATACGCAGTATTTT. Translation gives CASSQGRIAGGRGTDTQYF. The genes are TRBV5-4 and TRBJ2-3; TRBD2 matches 10 bases. Germline V gene sequence: CDR1 SGHNT, CDR2 YYREEE (reference sequence). The CDR3 runs to 19 residues. The V gene end was trimmed by 4 bases and the J gene end by 1 base; junction bases not matched to a gene: 15.

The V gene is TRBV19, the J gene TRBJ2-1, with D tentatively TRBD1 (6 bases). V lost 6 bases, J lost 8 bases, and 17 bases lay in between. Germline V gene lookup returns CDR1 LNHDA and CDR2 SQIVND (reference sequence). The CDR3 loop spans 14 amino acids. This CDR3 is CASRRNRVLDEQFF. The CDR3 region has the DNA TGTGCCAGTAGAAGAAACAGGGTCCTCGATGAGCAGTTCTTC. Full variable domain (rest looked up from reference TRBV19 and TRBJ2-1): DGGITQSPKYLFRKEGQNVTLSCEQNLNHDAMYWYRQDPGQGLRLIYYSQIVNDFQKGDIAEGYSVSREKKESFPLTVTSAQKNPTAFYLCASRRNRVLDEQFFGPGTRLTVL.

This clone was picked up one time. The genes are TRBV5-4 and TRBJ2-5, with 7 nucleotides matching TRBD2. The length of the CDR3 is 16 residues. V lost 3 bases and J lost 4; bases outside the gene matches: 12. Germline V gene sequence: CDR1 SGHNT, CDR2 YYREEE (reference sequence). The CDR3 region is CASSWGGTTGIETQYF. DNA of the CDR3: TGTGCCAGCAGCTGGGGGGGGACTACGGGGATAGAGACCCAGTACTTC.

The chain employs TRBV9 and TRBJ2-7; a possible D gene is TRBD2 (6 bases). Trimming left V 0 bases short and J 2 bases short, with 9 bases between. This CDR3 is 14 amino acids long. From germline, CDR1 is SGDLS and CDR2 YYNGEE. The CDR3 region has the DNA TGTGCCAGCAGCGTAGGGGGGGTACCCTACGAGCAGTACTTC. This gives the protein CASSVGGVPYEQYF.

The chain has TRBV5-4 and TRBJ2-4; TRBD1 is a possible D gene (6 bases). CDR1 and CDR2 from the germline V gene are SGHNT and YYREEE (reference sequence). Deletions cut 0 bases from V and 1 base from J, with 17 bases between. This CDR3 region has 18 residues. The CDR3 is CASSLDAGAGEAKNIQYF. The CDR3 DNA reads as TGTGCCAGCAGCTTGGACGCAGGGGCCGGGGAGGCCAAAAACATTCAGTACTTC.

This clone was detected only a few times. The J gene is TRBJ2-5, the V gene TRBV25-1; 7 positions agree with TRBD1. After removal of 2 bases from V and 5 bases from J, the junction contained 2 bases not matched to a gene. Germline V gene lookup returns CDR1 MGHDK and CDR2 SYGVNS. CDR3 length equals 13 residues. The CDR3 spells CASSEVGQETQYF. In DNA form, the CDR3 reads TGTGCCAGCAGTGAAGTGGGACAGGAGACCCAGTACTTC.

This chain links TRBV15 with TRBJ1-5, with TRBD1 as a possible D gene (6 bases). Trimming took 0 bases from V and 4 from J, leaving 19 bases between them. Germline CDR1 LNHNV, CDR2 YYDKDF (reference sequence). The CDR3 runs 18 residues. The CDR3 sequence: CATSRDFDHRVRNQPQHF. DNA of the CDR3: TGTGCCACCAGCAGAGATTTCGATCACAGGGTGAGGAATCAGCCCCAGCATTTT.

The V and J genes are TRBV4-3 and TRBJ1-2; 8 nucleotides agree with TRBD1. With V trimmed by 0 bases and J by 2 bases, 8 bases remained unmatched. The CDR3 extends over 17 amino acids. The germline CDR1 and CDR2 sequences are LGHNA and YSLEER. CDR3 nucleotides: TGCGCCAGCAGCCAAGATATTTCCCGGACAGGGAACTATGGCTACACCTTC. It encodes CASSQDISRTGNYGYTF.

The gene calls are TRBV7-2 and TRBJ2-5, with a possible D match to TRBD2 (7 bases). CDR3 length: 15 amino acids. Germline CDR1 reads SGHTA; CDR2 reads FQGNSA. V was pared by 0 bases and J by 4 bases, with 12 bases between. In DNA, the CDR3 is TGTGCCAGCAGCTTAGCTGCAAGGGGGGGAGAGACCCAGTACTTC. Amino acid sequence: CASSLAARGGETQYF.

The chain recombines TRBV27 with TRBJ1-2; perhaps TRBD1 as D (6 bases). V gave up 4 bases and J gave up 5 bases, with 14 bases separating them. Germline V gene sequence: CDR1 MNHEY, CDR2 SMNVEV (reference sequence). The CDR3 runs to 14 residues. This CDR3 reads CASSWAGEDYGYTF. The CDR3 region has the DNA TGTGCCAGCAGTTGGGCAGGGGAAGATTATGGCTACACCTTC.

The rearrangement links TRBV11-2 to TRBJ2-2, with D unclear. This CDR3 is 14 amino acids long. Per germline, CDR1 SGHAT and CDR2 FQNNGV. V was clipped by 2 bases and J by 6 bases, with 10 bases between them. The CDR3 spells CASSLYQVAGELFF. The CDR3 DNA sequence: TGTGCCAGCAGCTTATATCAGGTCGCCGGGGAGCTGTTTTTT.

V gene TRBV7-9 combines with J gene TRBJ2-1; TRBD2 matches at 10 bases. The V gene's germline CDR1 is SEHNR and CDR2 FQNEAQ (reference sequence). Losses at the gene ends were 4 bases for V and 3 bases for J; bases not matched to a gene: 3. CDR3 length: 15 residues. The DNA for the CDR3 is TGTGCCAGCAGCTGGAGCGGGGGGGGCTACAATGAGCAGTTCTTC. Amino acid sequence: CASSWSGGGYNEQFF.

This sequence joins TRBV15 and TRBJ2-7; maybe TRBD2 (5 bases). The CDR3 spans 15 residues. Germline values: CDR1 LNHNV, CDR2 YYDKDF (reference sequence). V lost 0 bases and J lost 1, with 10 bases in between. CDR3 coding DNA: TGTGCCACCAGCAGAGAGGCTAGCAGATCCTACGAGCAGTACTTC. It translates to CATSREASRSYEQYF.

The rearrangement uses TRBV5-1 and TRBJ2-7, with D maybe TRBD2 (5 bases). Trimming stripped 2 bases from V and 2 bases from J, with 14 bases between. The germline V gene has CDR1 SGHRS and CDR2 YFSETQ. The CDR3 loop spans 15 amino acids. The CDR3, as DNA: TGCGCCAGCAGCTTCCGGGGTGAAGCTACCTACGAGCAGTACTTC. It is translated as CASSFRGEATYEQYF.

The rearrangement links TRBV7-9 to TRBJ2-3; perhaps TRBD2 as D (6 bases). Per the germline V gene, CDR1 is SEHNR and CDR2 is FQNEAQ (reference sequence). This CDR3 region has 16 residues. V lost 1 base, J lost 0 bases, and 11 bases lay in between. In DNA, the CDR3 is TGTGCCAGCAGCTTAGGGATAGCGGCAAGCACAGATACGCAGTATTTT. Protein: CASSLGIAASTDTQYF.

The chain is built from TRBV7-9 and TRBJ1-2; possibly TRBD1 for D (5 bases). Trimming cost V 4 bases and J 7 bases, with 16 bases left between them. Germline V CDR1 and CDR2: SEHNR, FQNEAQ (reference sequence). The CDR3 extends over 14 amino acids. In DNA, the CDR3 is TGTGCCAGCAGCTCGGTATCTTCAGGGTTTGGCTACACCTTC. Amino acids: CASSSVSSGFGYTF.

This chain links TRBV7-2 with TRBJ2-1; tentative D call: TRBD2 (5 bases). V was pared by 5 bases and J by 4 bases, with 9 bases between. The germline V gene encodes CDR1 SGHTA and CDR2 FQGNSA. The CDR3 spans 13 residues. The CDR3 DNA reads TGTGCCAGCAGCAAAGACTATTACAATGAGCAGTTCTTC. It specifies CASSKDYYNEQFF.

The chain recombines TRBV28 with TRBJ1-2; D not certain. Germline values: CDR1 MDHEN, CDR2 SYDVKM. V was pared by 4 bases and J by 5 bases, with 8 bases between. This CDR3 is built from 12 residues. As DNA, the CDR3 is TGTGCCAGCAGTTGGCCACGTTATGGCTACACCTTC. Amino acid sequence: CASSWPRYGYTF.

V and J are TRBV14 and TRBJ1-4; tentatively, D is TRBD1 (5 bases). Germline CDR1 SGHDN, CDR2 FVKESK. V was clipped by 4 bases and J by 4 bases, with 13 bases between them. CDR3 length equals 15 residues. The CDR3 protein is CASSPGRALNEKLFF. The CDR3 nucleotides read TGTGCCAGCAGCCCCGGCAGGGCCCTTAATGAAAAACTGTTTTTT.

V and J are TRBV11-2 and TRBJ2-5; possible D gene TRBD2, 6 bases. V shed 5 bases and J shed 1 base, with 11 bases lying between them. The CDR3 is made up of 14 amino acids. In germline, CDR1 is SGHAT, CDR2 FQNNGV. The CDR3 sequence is CASSPVGGQETQYF. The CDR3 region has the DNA TGTGCCAGCAGCCCAGTCGGGGGCCAAGAGACCCAGTACTTC.

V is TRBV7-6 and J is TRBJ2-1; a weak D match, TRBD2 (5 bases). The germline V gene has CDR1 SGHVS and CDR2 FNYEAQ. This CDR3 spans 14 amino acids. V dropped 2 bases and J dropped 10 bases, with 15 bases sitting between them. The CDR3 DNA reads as TGTGCCAGCAGCTTAAAGGTTGAGGGTTACGAGCAGTTCTTC. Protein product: CASSLKVEGYEQFF.